The 10 T cell receptor beta chains listed next were all sequenced from one sample in a study of identical twins. TCRdb reanalysed the 5' RACE reads using MiXCR and keeps one entry per CDR3 protein. The sample shows some 250,000 distinct CDR3 sequences, about 13% of them seen only once. The same sample was also used in a study of yellow fever vaccine responses in identical twins.

The sequencing sample was made of memory (CD45RO+) T cells sorted from blood. These TCRs come from a woman younger than 35 in good health.

The chain joins TRBV27 to TRBJ2-7, with 9 bases identical to TRBD2. From germline, CDR1 is MNHEY and CDR2 SMNVEV (reference sequence). There are 15 residues in the CDR3. V lost 6 bases and J lost 0; bases outside the gene matches: 6. The CDR3 DNA is TGTGCCAGCAGGTCCCTAGCGGGGAGCTCCTACGAGCAGTACTTC. Protein: CASRSLAGSSYEQYF.

This clonotype was seen more than once but under ten times. The CDR3 is CASRLGTYNEQFF. The CDR3 nucleotides read TGTGCCAGCAGGCTAGGGACATACAATGAGCAGTTCTTC. This chain uses TRBV3-1 with TRBJ2-1; D perhaps matches TRBD1 (6 bases). The germline V gene encodes CDR1 LGHDT and CDR2 YNNKEL (reference sequence). V lost 6 bases to trimming and J lost 4 bases, with 10 bases between them. The length of the CDR3 is 13 residues.

The V call is TRBV7-2, the J call TRBJ1-6, with 10 bases matching TRBD1. J was trimmed by 10 bases and V by 0 bases; bases with no gene match: 6. The CDR3 is 16 amino acids. The germline V gene has CDR1 SGHTA and CDR2 FQGNSA. CDR3 sequence (DNA): TGTGCCAGCAGCTTAGCGGGACAGGGGAATTTGTCACCCCTCCACTTT. Its translation is CASSLAGQGNLSPLHF.

This clonotype has ten or more counts. The chain joins TRBV3-1 to TRBJ2-1, with D unresolved. The germline V gene encodes CDR1 LGHDT and CDR2 YNNKEL (reference sequence). The CDR3 spans 16 residues. V lost 2 bases to trimming and J lost 2 bases, with 13 bases between them. CDR3 sequence reads: CASSQQVAEPYNEQFF. CDR3 bases: TGTGCCAGCAGCCAACAGGTGGCAGAACCCTACAATGAGCAGTTCTTC.

The chain links TRBV7-6 to TRBJ2-3; TRBD2 aligns across 13 bases. The CDR3 consists of 17 residues. Looked up from germline, CDR1 is SGHVS and CDR2 is FNYEAQ. Germline trimming cut 5 bases from V and 6 bases from J; bases unmatched to any gene: 11. CDR3 DNA sequence: TGTGCCAGCAGCGTTGGTGGACTAGCGGGGGCCCGGGATACGCAGTATTTT. Its translation: CASSVGGLAGARDTQYF. The whole variable domain, filled in from reference TRBV7-6 and TRBJ2-3, reads GAGVSQSPRYKVTKRGQDVALRCDPISGHVSLYWYRQALGQGPEFLTYFNYEAQQDKSGLPNDRFSAERPEGSISTLTIQRTEQRDSAMYRCASSVGGLAGARDTQYFGPGTRLTVL.

This clonotype came up many times. The genes are TRBV27 and TRBJ2-3; 7 nucleotides align to TRBD1. V lost 1 base, J lost 0 bases, and 4 bases stayed unmatched. Germline CDR1 is MNHEY and CDR2 is SMNVEV (reference sequence). CDR3 length: 16 residues. This chain's CDR3 is CASSLLRGPSTDTQYF. CDR3 coding DNA: TGTGCCAGCAGTTTATTAAGGGGGCCAAGCACAGATACGCAGTATTTT.

The gene calls are TRBV7-6 and TRBJ2-3, with 12 bases that match TRBD2. The CDR3 contains 18 residues. The junction had 8 bases not matched to a gene; V was cut back by 2 bases and J by 2 bases. CDR1 is SGHVS, CDR2 FNYEAQ, per germline. CDR3 DNA: TGTGCCAGCAGCTTAATGCTAGCGGGGGGGCCAATCACAGATACGCAGTATTTT. This encodes CASSLMLAGGPITDTQYF.

CDR3 residues: CASSAGGHLTYEQYF. In DNA form, the CDR3 reads TGTGCCAGCAGTGCCGGGGGCCATTTGACCTACGAGCAGTACTTC. The V call is TRBV6-1, the J call TRBJ2-7; D is possibly TRBD1 or TRBD2 (6 bases each). Trimming left V 4 bases short and J 2 bases short, with 15 bases between. The CDR3 consists of 15 residues. Germline CDR1 is MNHNS and CDR2 is SASEGT.

CDR3 DNA: TGCGCCAGCAGCGCCGAAGGGACAACCGCTTCACCCCTCCACTTT. Translation gives CASSAEGTTASPLHF. The chain combines TRBV5-1 with TRBJ1-6; weak D call: TRBD1 (6 bases). V was clipped by 4 bases and J by 9 bases, with 17 bases between them. Germline V gene data show CDR1 as SGHRS and CDR2 as YFSETQ. The CDR3 covers 15 residues.

V gene TRBV5-5 combines with J gene TRBJ1-1, with 10 bases matching TRBD1. This CDR3 is 13 amino acids long. V lost 4 bases to trimming and J lost 5 bases; unmatched junction nucleotides: 2. Germline V gives CDR1 SGHKS, CDR2 YYEKEE (reference sequence). The CDR3 coding sequence is TGTGCCAGCAGCGGGACAGGGGAGACTGAAGCTTTCTTT. Translation: CASSGTGETEAFF.